Listed here are 26 T cell receptor beta chains from one sample, sequenced in a study of T cell responses to AZD1222 COVID-19 vaccine (dated by TCRdb to the early 2020s). Library construction relied on the immunoSEQ multiplex PCR assay. This is the immuneACCESS table as TCRdb keeps it, with only in-frame sequences that have V and J called. A part of the clones is gone; compared with another copy, unresolved V genes explain less than half, and the rest is unexplained. The table for this sample lists 150,000 to 200,000 clones; 80% to 90% of them were counted only once. 2.5% to 3% of the sample rests with the top ten. The time point label corresponds to: baseline before first vaccination. The treatment or condition label here, explained by the study, means: meningococcal conjugate vaccine given as trial control. The starting material was peripheral blood, obtained on day 0 of MenACWY control vaccination. The receptor source for this set is an adult in good health.

The chain joins TRBV10-3 to TRBJ1-3; D call uncertain. The CDR3 sequence is 16 residues long. V gave up 7 bases and J gave up 0 bases, with 16 bases separating them. Germline CDR1 reads ENHRY; CDR2 reads SYGVKD. This CDR3 reads CAITKDKGLSGNTIYF. CDR3 coding DNA: TGTGCCATCACAAAGGATAAAGGGCTCTCTGGAAACACCATATATTTT.

V and J are TRBV9 and TRBJ2-2; D not resolved. The CDR3 extends over 13 amino acids. V was pared by 0 bases and J by 6 bases, with 6 bases between. Germline CDR1 reads SGDLS; CDR2 reads YYNGEE. DNA of the CDR3: TGTGCCAGCAGCGTAGAAGGCTCCGGGGAGCTGTTTTTT. Its translation is CASSVEGSGELFF. The full variable domain, its missing parts supplied by reference TRBV9 and TRBJ2-2, is DSGVTQTPKHLITATGQRVTLRCSPRSGDLSVYWYQQSLDQGLQFLIQYYNGEERAKGNILERFSAQQFPDLHSELNLSSLELGDSALYFCASSVEGSGELFFGEGSRLTVL.

The chain recombines TRBV7-2 with TRBJ1-2; 7 bases are shared with TRBD1. The CDR3 consists of 13 residues. Germline V lookup: CDR1 SGHTA, CDR2 FQGNSA. The J segment lost 6 bases and the V segment lost 4 bases, leaving 5 bases of the junction unmatched. This CDR3 reads CASSSTGRDGYTF. For the CDR3, the DNA is TGTGCCAGCAGCTCGACAGGGCGGGATGGCTACACCTTC.

This clone is a singleton in its sample. V and J are TRBV28 and TRBJ2-7; 11 bases agree with TRBD2. CDR1 is MDHEN and CDR2 is SYDVKM in the germline V gene. The trim removed 4 bases at V and 3 bases at J, leaving 8 bases unmatched. The CDR3 runs to 16 residues. CDR3 coding DNA: TGTGCCAGCAGTTCCTCACTAGCGGGGGACCGCTACGAGCAGTACTTC. This translates into CASSSSLAGDRYEQYF.

The J gene is TRBJ2-7, the V gene TRBV6-1; the D call may be TRBD1 or TRBD2 (6 bases each). In germline, CDR1 is MNHNS, CDR2 SASEGT. The CDR3 spans 13 residues. V lost 3 bases and J lost 5, with 11 bases in between. CDR3 region: CASSDGGGNEQYF. For the CDR3, the DNA is TGTGCCAGCAGTGATGGAGGGGGAAACGAGCAGTACTTC.

The chain joins TRBV12-3 or TRBV12-4 to TRBJ2-7, with D tentatively TRBD2 (5 bases). The CDR3 totals 10 residues. Trimming removed 8 bases at V and 6 bases at J, with 8 bases between. CDR3 in DNA: TGTGCCAGCCATGCGGGCGAGCAGTACTTC. This sequence encodes CASHAGEQYF.

The chain is built from TRBV6-5 and TRBJ1-1; D gene uncertain. Trimming left V 2 bases short and J 2 bases short, with 6 bases between. The CDR3 spans 13 residues. Germline loops: CDR1 MNHEY, CDR2 SVGAGI. This CDR3 reads CASSYGRNTEAFF. CDR3 DNA: TGTGCCAGCAGTTACGGGCGCAACACTGAAGCTTTCTTT.

The chain has TRBV7-8 and TRBJ1-1, with D possibly matching TRBD1 (6 bases). Germline V gene lookup returns CDR1 SGHVS and CDR2 FQNEAQ. The CDR3 runs to 15 residues. Trimming took 2 bases from V and 1 from J, leaving 11 bases between them. CDR3 nucleotides: TGTGCCAGCAGCTTATCCCGGACAGCGAACACTGAAGCTTTCTTT. Encoded protein: CASSLSRTANTEAFF.

The rearrangement links TRBV6-5 to TRBJ1-1; D gene uncertain. Germline V lookup: CDR1 MNHEY, CDR2 SVGAGI. V shed 7 bases and J shed 1 base, with 13 bases lying between them. The CDR3 contains 14 residues. The CDR3 reads CASTNPGGNTEAFF. The CDR3 bases are TGTGCCAGCACCAACCCCGGCGGGAACACTGAAGCTTTCTTT.

The rearrangement uses TRBV9 and TRBJ1-3, with D possibly TRBD1 on 6 matching bases. From germline, CDR1 is SGDLS and CDR2 YYNGEE. Trimming stripped 4 bases from V and 3 bases from J, with 14 bases between. The CDR3 loop spans 15 amino acids. The CDR3 DNA is TGTGCCAGCAGCCAGGGGATAATCTTTGGAAACACCATATATTTT. It yields the protein CASSQGIIFGNTIYF.

The rearrangement joins TRBV9 to TRBJ2-1; 7 bases align to TRBD1. V lost 4 bases to trimming and J lost 7 bases; unmatched junction nucleotides: 8. This CDR3 has 14 residues. Germline CDR1 is SGDLS and CDR2 is YYNGEE. CDR3 sequence (DNA): TGTGCCAGCAGCCCGGGACAGATGGGGAATGAGCAGTTCTTC. Protein: CASSPGQMGNEQFF.

The rearrangement joins TRBV11-1 to TRBJ1-1; perhaps TRBD1 as D (6 bases). The CDR3 length is 16 residues. V lost 2 bases and J 6 bases, leaving 19 bases between the germline ends. Germline lookup yields CDR1 SGHAT and CDR2 FQDESV (reference sequence). The CDR3 loop reads CASSLLQGIVKAEAFF. The CDR3 nucleotides read TGTGCCAGCAGCTTATTGCAGGGGATTGTGAAGGCTGAAGCTTTCTTT. Variable domain in full (rest from reference TRBV11-1 and TRBJ1-1): EAEVAQSPRYKITEKSQAVAFWCDPISGHATLYWYRQILGQGPELLVQFQDESVVDDSQLPKDRFSAERLKGVDSTLKIQPAELGDSAMYLCASSLLQGIVKAEAFFGQGTRLTVV.

This clone has a single count. The chain recombines TRBV3-1 (or the pseudogene TRBV3-2) with TRBJ1-1; 7 nucleotides agree with TRBD1. There are 15 residues in the CDR3. The V gene end was trimmed by 5 bases and the J gene end by 5 bases; junction bases not matched to a gene: 11. Germline lookup yields CDR1 LGHDT and CDR2 YNNKEL (reference sequence). The CDR3 DNA sequence: TGTGCCAGCAGCGCCCGGGACAGAGGATCAACTGAAGCTTTCTTT. It encodes CASSARDRGSTEAFF.

The chain employs TRBV21-1 and TRBJ1-1; the DNA was not compared with TRBD1, the D call given in the table. TRBV21-1 is tagged as a pseudogene. This CDR3 is built from 16 residues. The CDR3 coding sequence is TGTGCCAGCAGCAAAGCAAGGGGACAGGTGAACACTGAAGCTTTCTTT. It specifies CASSKARGQVNTEAFF.

The chain uses TRBV15 and TRBJ2-7; 11 nucleotides agree with TRBD2. Per germline, CDR1 LNHNV and CDR2 YYDKDF (reference sequence). The ends lost 0 bases at V and 4 bases at J; junction bases unmatched: 5. The CDR3 spans 16 residues. CDR3 amino acids: CATSRDLAGGRYEQYF. DNA for the CDR3: TGTGCCACCAGCAGAGACCTAGCGGGAGGAAGGTACGAGCAGTACTTC.

J is TRBJ2-3 and V is TRBV19, with no clear D. The germline V gene has CDR1 LNHDA and CDR2 SQIVND (reference sequence). The CDR3 extends over 16 amino acids. V shed 6 bases and J shed 0 bases, with 16 bases lying between them. For the CDR3, the DNA is TGTGCCAGTAGCGGGTTGGGCCTAGAAAGCACAGATACGCAGTATTTT. It translates to CASSGLGLESTDTQYF.

The rearrangement uses TRBV7-8 and TRBJ2-7; possible D gene TRBD2, 6 bases. Germline CDR1 is SGHVS and CDR2 is FQNEAQ. The ends were cut back, 1 base at V and 5 bases at J, with 15 bases in the middle. There are 15 residues in the CDR3. CDR3 sequence: CASSLEVGGGHEQYF. As DNA, the CDR3 is TGTGCCAGCAGCTTAGAAGTGGGGGGTGGGCACGAGCAGTACTTC.

The chain has TRBV14 and TRBJ2-6, with D possibly TRBD2 on 6 matching bases. Germline CDR1 is SGHDN and CDR2 is FVKESK. The V end lost 4 bases, the J end lost 2 bases, and 15 bases lay between the germline ends. This CDR3 is 17 amino acids long. CDR3 sequence (DNA): TGTGCCAGCAGCCCCCCGGGACGGACTACTGGGGCCAACGTCCTGACTTTC. Protein product: CASSPPGRTTGANVLTF.

This rearrangement joins TRBV30 to TRBJ2-2; no reliable D call. The CDR3 spans 13 residues. Per germline, CDR1 GTSNPN and CDR2 SVGIG (reference sequence). The ends were cut back, 2 bases at V and 4 bases at J, with 8 bases in the middle. Here the CDR3 DNA reads TGTGCCTGGAGTCAGGACCTCACCGGGGAGCTGTTTTTT. It encodes CAWSQDLTGELFF.

CDR3 protein: CSVILRDRYYEQYF. The CDR3 DNA follows: TGCAGCGTCATATTACGGGACCGATACTACGAGCAGTACTTC. The rearrangement links TRBV29-1 to TRBJ2-7; D assignment may be TRBD1 or TRBD2 (5 bases each). The CDR3 sequence is 14 residues long. Per germline, CDR1 SQVTM and CDR2 ANQGSEA. Trimming shortened V by 6 bases and J by 3 bases, and 18 bases separated the two germline ends.

This clone showed up just a few times. The gene calls are TRBV7-3 and TRBJ2-1; D possibly corresponds to TRBD2 (5 bases). This CDR3 is 13 amino acids long. Germline V gives CDR1 SGHTA, CDR2 FQGTGA. The V end was cut by 5 bases, the J end by 5 bases, with 10 bases between. CDR3 amino acids: CASSRTGDNEQFF. CDR3 bases: TGTGCCAGCAGCCGGACTGGAGACAATGAGCAGTTCTTC.

This clone was counted a single time. The chain employs TRBV18 and TRBJ2-7; D is unclear. CDR3 length equals 13 residues. V dropped 4 bases and J dropped 3 bases, with 10 bases sitting between them. Germline V gene sequence: CDR1 KGHSH, CDR2 LQKENI. The CDR3 sequence: CASSRSLNYEQYF. Written as DNA, the CDR3 is TGTGCCAGCTCACGGTCACTGAACTACGAGCAGTACTTC.

The V gene is TRBV18, the J gene TRBJ1-1; D is undetermined. CDR1 and CDR2 (germline): KGHSH, LQKENI. This CDR3 spans 13 amino acids. V was pared by 2 bases and J by 1 base, with 5 bases between. The CDR3 is CASSPGWNTEAFF. The CDR3 DNA reads TGTGCCAGCTCACCAGGTTGGAACACTGAAGCTTTCTTT.

The chain is built from TRBV7-3 and TRBJ2-6; D uncertain. The germline V gene has CDR1 SGHTA and CDR2 FQGTGA. This CDR3 comprises 17 residues. V gave up 1 base and J gave up 1 base, with 11 bases separating them. The CDR3 loop is CASSLIVGESGANVLTF. CDR3 nucleotide sequence: TGTGCCAGCAGCTTAATCGTCGGTGAATCTGGGGCCAACGTCCTGACTTTC.

The CDR3 protein is CASSLALNTGELFF. The DNA for the CDR3 is TGCGCCAGCAGCTTGGCCCTCAACACCGGGGAGCTGTTTTTT. The rearrangement links TRBV5-1 to TRBJ2-2; D gene unclear. Trimming left V 0 bases short and J 2 bases short, with 5 bases between. The CDR3 loop spans 14 amino acids. CDR1 and CDR2 from the germline V gene are SGHRS and YFSETQ.

In its sample, this clone was seen once. V gene TRBV10-3 combines with J gene TRBJ2-1; TRBD2 matches at 9 bases. Germline-derived CDR1 and CDR2 are ENHRY and SYGVKD. The V segment lost 4 bases and the J segment 1 base; nucleotides outside the gene matches: 5. The CDR3 has 16 residues. CDR3 coding DNA: TGTGCCATCAGTGCGACTAGCGGCCAATCCTACAATGAGCAGTTCTTC. It yields the protein CAISATSGQSYNEQFF.